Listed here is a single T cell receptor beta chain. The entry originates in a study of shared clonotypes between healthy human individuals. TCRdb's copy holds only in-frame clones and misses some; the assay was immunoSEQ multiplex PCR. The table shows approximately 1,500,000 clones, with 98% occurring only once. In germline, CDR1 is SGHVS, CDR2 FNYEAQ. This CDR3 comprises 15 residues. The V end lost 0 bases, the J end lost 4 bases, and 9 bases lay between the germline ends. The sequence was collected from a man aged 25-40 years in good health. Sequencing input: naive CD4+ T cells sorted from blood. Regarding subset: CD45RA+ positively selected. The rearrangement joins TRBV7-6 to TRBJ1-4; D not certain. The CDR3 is CASSLAGTLNEKLFF. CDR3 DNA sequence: TGTGCCAGCAGCTTAGCAGGCACGCTTAATGAAAAACTGTTTTTT.